The source of this TCR beta chain is a study of blood T cell repertoires in COVID-19. At the level of the study: The United States, Italy and Spain were the sources of the acute and convalescent COVID-19 samples. Nucleic acid was either cDNA or gDNA, and it came from T cells, B-cell-depleted T cells, or PBMCs.

Looked up from germline, CDR1 is SGHNT and CDR2 is YYREEE (reference sequence). The CDR3 has 13 residues. V gave up 3 bases and J gave up 3 bases, with 10 bases separating them. Profiling relied on immunoSEQ multiplex PCR, and the TCRdb table lists in-frame clones only, not all of them. The sample has 200,000 to 250,000 clones; about 80% are singletons. The chain is built from TRBV5-4 and TRBJ2-7; the D gene is possibly TRBD1 (5 bases). The sequence was collected from a woman over 75 with acute or convalescent COVID-19. The sequenced sample was peripheral blood. The chain's CDR3 is CASSYGHHYEQYF. The DNA of the CDR3 is TGTGCCAGCAGCTACGGACACCACTACGAGCAGTACTTC.